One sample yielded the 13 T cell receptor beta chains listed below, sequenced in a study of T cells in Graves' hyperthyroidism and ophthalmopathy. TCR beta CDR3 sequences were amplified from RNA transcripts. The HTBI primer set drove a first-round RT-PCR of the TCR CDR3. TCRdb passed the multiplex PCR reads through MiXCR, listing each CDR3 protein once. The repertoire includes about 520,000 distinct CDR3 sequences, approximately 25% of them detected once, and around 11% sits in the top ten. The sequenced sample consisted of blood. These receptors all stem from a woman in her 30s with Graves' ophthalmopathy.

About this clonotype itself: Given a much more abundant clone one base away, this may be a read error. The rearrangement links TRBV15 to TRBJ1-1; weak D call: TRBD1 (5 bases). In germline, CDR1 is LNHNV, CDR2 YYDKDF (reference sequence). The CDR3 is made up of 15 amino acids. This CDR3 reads CATSRDPGMNTEACF. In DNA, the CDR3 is TGTGCCACCAGCAGAGACCCAGGGATGAACACTGAAGCTTGCTTT. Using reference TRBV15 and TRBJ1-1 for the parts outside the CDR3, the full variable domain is DAMVIQNPRYQVTQFGKPVTLSCSQTLNHNVMYWYQQKSSQAPKLLFHYYDKDFNNEADTPDNFQSRRPNTSFCFLDIRSPGLGDTAMYLCATSRDPGMNTEACFGQGTRLTVV.

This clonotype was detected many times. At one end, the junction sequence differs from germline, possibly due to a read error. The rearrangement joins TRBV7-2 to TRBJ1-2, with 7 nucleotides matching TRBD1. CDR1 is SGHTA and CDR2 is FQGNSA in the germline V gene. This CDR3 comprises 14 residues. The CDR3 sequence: CVSSLVGTVYGYTF. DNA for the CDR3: TGTGTCAGCAGCTTAGTAGGGACAGTCTATGGCTACACCTTC.

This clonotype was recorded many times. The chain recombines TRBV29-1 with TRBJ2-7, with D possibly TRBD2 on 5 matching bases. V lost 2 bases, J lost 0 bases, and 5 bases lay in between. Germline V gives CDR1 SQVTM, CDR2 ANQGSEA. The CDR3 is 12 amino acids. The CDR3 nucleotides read TGCAGCGTTGAACGGGACTCCTACGAGCAGTACTTC. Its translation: CSVERDSYEQYF.

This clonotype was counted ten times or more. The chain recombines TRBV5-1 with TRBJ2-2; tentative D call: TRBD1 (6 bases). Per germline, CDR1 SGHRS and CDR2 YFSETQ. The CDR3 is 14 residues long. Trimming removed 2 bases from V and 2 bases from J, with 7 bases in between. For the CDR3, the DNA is TGCGCCAGCAGCTTCGGGACAAACACCGGGGAGCTGTTTTTT. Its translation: CASSFGTNTGELFF.

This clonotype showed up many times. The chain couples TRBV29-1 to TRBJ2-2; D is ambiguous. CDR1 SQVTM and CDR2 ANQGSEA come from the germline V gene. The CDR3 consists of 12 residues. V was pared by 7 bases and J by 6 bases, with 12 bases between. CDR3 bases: TGCAGCGCCAGGTCTGGGCCCGGGGAGCTGTTTTTT. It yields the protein CSARSGPGELFF.

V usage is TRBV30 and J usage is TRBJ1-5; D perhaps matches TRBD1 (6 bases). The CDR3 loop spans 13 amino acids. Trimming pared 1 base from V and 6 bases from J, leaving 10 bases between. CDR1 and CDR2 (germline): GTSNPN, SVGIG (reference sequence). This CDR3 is CAWSEQGFQPQHF. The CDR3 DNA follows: TGTGCCTGGAGTGAACAGGGCTTTCAGCCCCAGCATTTT.

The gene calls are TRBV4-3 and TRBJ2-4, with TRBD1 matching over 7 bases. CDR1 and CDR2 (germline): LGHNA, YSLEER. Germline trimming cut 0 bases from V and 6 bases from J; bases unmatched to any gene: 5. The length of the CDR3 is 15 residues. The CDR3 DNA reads TGCGCCAGCAGCCAAGACCGACAGGGTAGAAACATTCAGTACTTC. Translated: CASSQDRQGRNIQYF.

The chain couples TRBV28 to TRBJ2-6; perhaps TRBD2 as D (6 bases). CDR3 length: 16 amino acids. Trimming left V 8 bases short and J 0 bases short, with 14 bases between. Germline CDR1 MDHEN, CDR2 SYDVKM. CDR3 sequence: CASSIWRDSGANVLTF. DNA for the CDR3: TGTGCCAGCTCCATCTGGAGGGACTCTGGGGCCAACGTCCTGACTTTC.

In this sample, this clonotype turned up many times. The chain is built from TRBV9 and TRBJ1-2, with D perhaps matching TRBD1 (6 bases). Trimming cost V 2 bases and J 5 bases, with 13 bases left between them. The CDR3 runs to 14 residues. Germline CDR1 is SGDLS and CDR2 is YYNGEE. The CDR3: CASSVDRRGYGYTF. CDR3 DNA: TGTGCCAGCAGCGTCGACAGAAGGGGGTATGGCTACACCTTC.

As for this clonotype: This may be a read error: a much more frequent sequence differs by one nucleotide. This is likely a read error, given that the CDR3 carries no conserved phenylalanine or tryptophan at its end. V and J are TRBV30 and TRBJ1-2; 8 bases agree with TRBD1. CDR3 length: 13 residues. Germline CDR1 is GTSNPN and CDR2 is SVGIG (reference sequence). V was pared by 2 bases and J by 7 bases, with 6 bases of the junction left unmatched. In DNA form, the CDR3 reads TGTGCCTGGAGTTCTTCACAGGGGGTTGGCTACACCGTC. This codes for CAWSSSQGVGYTV.

In nucleotides, the CDR3 is TGTGCTAGCACGAGGAGCCAGGCACCGAATCAGCCCCAGCATTTT. Amino acids: CASTRSQAPNQPQHF. V is TRBV12-5 and J is TRBJ1-5; D is unclear. Trimming shortened V by 9 bases and J by 4 bases, and 19 bases separated the two germline ends. This CDR3 is 15 amino acids long. Germline loops: CDR1 LGHNT, CDR2 FRNRAP.

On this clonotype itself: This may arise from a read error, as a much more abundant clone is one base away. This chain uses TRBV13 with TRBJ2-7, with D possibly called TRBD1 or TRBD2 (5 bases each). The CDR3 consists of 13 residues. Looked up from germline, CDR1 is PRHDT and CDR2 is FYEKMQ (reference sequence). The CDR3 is CASSRDGPYELYF. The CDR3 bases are TGTGCCAGCAGCCGGGACGGGCCCTACGAGCTGTACTTC.

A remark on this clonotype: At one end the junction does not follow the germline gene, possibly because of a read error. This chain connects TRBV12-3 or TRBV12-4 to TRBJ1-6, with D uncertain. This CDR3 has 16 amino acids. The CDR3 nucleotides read TGTGCCAGCACTTTAGGTATTATGGGCCCGCTTGGTCCCCTCCACTTT. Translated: CASTLGIMGPLGPLHF.